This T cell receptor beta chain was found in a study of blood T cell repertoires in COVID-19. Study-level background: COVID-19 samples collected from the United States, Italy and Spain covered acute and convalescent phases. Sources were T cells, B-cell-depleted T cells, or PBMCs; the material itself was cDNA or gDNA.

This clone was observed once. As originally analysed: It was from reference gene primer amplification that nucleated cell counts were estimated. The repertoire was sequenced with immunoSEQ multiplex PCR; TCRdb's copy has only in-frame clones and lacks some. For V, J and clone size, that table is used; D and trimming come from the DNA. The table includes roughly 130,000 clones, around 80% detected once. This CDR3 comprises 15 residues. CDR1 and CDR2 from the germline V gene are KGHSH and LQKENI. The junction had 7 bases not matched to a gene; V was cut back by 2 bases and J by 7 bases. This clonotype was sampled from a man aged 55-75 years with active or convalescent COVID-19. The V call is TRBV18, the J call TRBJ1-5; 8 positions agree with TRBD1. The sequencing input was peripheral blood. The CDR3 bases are TGTGCCAGCTCACCAGACAGGGGAGAAGGCCAGCCCCAGCATTTT. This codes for CASSPDRGEGQPQHF.